These T cell receptor beta chains were read from a single sample in a study of blood T cell repertoires in COVID-19. Some clones are missing from TCRdb's copy, which holds only in-frame ones; the method was immunoSEQ multiplex PCR. Of about 300,000 clones detected, roughly 85% appear once; the ten largest clones hold roughly 2.6%. Input material: PBMCs or T cells enriched from blood (not recorded which). Receptors originate from a woman between 45 and 65 years old who had recovered from COVID-19. Each CDR3 is given with its conserved first and last residue. The order of the fields is J gene, CDR3 length, clone size, V gene, D gene, CDR3 DNA, CDR3 protein. D genes are given only for firm matches. The size field is filled for only some rows; it gives once, few, many or a size class.

>TRBJ1-2|11|NA|TRBV30|NA
TGTGCCTGGCGCGGGGGGGGAGGCTACACCTTC
CAWRGGGGYTF
>TRBJ2-3|17|NA|TRBV15|TRBD2
TGTGCCACCAGCAGCCCCAGGACTAGCGGCAACACAGATACGCAGTATTTT
CATSSPRTSGNTDTQYF
>TRBJ2-1|14|NA|TRBV30|TRBD2
TGTGCCGGGGGGACTAGCGGGCAGAACAATGAGCAGTTCTTC
CAGGTSGQNNEQFF
>TRBJ1-3|13|NA|TRBV3-1/TRBV3-2|NA
TGTGCCAGCAGCCAAGATGTTAGGAGGGGAATATATTTT
CASSQDVRRGIYF
>TRBJ2-2|15|NA|TRBV4-3|TRBD2
TGCGCCAGCAGCCCAGTAGCGGGAGTGGCCGGGGAGCTGTTTTTT
CASSPVAGVAGELFF
>TRBJ1-4|14|NA|TRBV5-1|NA
TGCGCCAGCAGCCCAGGGTTACCCTCCGAAAAACTGTTTTTT
CASSPGLPSEKLFF
>TRBJ2-1|17|few|TRBV27|TRBD2
TGTGCCAGCAGTTCAGGACTAGCGGGGGGGCCATACAATGAGCAGTTCTTC
CASSSGLAGGPYNEQFF
>TRBJ1-6|14|once|TRBV5-4|NA
TGTGCCAGCAGCCCGCCGGGGGGAATCGCACCCCTCCACTTT
CASSPPGGIAPLHF
>TRBJ1-1|15|NA|TRBV30|NA
TGTGCCTGGAGTCTGGCAGTGGGGGGAGCTGCTGAAGCTTTCTTT
CAWSLAVGGAAEAFF
>TRBJ1-6|14|NA|TRBV19|TRBD1
TGTGCCAGTAGACTGGACAGGTATAATTCACCCCTCCACTTT
CASRLDRYNSPLHF
>TRBJ2-5|13|NA|TRBV6-5|TRBD2
TGTGCCAGCAGTTCGGGACTAGTTCAGACCCAGTACTTC
CASSSGLVQTQYF
>TRBJ2-3|15|NA|TRBV20-1|TRBD2
TGCAGTGCTAGTAGTAGCGGGAGGAACACAGATACGCAGTATTTT
CSASSSGRNTDTQYF
>TRBJ2-3|15|NA|TRBV6-1|NA
TGTGCCAGCAGTGAGGTGTACAGGGACACAGATACGCAGTATTTT
CASSEVYRDTDTQYF
>TRBJ2-7|14|NA|TRBV2|TRBD1
TGTGCCAGCAGTGGACAGGGTACTCGGTACGAGCAGTACTTC
CASSGQGTRYEQYF
>TRBJ1-6|14|once|TRBV19|TRBD1
TGTGCCAGTAGTACGCAGGGGGTTAGGTCACCCCTCCACTTT
CASSTQGVRSPLHF
>TRBJ2-2|14|NA|TRBV19|NA
TGTGCCAGTACCCCCGACAGTCGGGCCGGGGAGCTGTTTTTT
CASTPDSRAGELFF
>TRBJ2-7|15|NA|TRBV5-4|TRBD1
TGTGCCAGCAGCACCGTGACAGGGTCGCCCCACGAGCAGTACTTC
CASSTVTGSPHEQYF
>TRBJ1-6|14|NA|TRBV2|NA
TGTGCCAGCATCGTAGATGGGGCTAATTCACCCCTCCACTTT
CASIVDGANSPLHF
>TRBJ1-1|15|NA|TRBV18|NA
TGTGCCAGCTCACCACGTCCAGGGCCGGATGCTGAAGCTTTCTTT
CASSPRPGPDAEAFF
>TRBJ2-2|19|NA|TRBV4-3|TRBD2
TGCGCCAGCAGCACAAGGGACTACCTCCGGGATCATAGCACCGGGGAGCTGTTTTTT
CASSTRDYLRDHSTGELFF
>TRBJ2-1|15|many|TRBV7-6|NA
TGTGCCAGCAGCTTGACGACTAGTTCAGGAAATGAGCAGTTCTTC
CASSLTTSSGNEQFF
>TRBJ2-7|16|NA|TRBV7-2|NA
TGTGCCAGCAGCGCGGGGGGACAGGGAAATTCCTACGAGCAGTACTTC
CASSAGGQGNSYEQYF
>TRBJ1-2|21|NA|TRBV19|TRBD1
TGTGCCAGTAAAGGATCCGCCAGGGGGCGCAATGCGGAGTACCTTCCAGATGGCTACACCTTC
CASKGSARGRNAEYLPDGYTF
>TRBJ1-6|16|NA|TRBV6-6|TRBD1
TGTGCCAGCAGTCGACAGGGGCTATCCTATAATTCACCCCTCCACTTT
CASSRQGLSYNSPLHF